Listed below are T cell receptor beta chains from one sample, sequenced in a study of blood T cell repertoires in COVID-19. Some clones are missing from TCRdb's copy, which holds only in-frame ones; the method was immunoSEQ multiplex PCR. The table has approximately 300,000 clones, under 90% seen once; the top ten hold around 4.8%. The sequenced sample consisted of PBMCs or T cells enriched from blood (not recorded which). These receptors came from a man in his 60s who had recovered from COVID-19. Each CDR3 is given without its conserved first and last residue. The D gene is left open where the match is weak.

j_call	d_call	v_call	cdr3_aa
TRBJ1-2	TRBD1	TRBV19	ASSRGQWRGYT
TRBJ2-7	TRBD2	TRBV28	ASSLSSSGSRYEQY
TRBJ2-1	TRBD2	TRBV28	ASSSGINEQF
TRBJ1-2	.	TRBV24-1	ATSDWQNYGYT
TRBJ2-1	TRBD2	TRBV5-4	ASSLKGLASANEQF
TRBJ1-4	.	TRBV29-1	SVNTEGGTNEKLF
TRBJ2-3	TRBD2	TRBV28	ASSTRTSGSWADTQY
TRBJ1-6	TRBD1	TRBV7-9	ASSLTSGTGYSPLH
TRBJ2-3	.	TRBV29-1	SVAGLPGRDTQY
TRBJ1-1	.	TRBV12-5	ASAMWGADTEAF
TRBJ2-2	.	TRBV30	AWGHGNSYTGELF